This TCR beta chain was identified during a study of beta chain features in type 1 diabetes. Study results and limitations: Among all four CD4+ subsets, Type 1 diabetes patients had TCRB CDR3s that were moderately but significantly shorter. PCR may have favored shorter templates equally in patients and controls. VDJ junctions in type 1 diabetes patients carried more deletions and fewer insertions. Sequencing from cDNA could over-represent high-TCR-expressing cells.

The single heparinised draw taken from each donor contained about 100 mL of blood on average. The investigators reverse transcribed all of the isolated RNA, so they sequenced expressed TCRB transcripts. Generated by immunoSEQ multiplex PCR, the TCRdb table keeps only in-frame clones and is missing some. This sample carries 240,000 or so clones, about 15% of them seen once, and the ten largest clones take approximately 0.021%. Per the germline V gene, CDR1 is GTSNPN and CDR2 is SVGIG (reference sequence). The CDR3 contains 12 residues. V was trimmed by 0 bases and J by 4 bases, leaving 7 bases between them. About this clone: As yet, its antigen is unknown.

The chain combines TRBV30 with TRBJ2-7; maybe TRBD1 (6 bases). This sequence was found in a man younger than 45 with type 1 diabetes. Sequenced sample: naive CD4+ T cells from blood. This CDR3 reads CAWSVGGYEQYF. The CDR3 nucleotides read TGTGCCTGGAGTGTAGGGGGTTACGAGCAGTACTTC.